These T cell receptor beta chains were read from a single sample in a study of tumor-infiltrating lymphocytes in primary liver carcinoma. TCRdb ran MiXCR on the multiplex PCR reads and lists one entry per CDR3 protein. In the table there are 100,000 to 150,000 distinct CDR3 sequences, around 60% of which are singletons. The specimen sequenced was liver tumor tissue from sampling region 3. Receptor source: a woman aged 55-70 years with primary liver carcinoma and hepatitis B virus infection. CDR3s include the opening cysteine and the closing phenylalanine or tryptophan. A D gene is named only where the DNA matches it firmly. Clone size is not always given. Where it is, it says once, few, many or a class for expanded clones.

TRBV4-2,TRBD1,TRBJ2-7,15,many,CASSQEGTGFYEQYF,TGTGCCAGCAGCCAGGAAGGGACAGGGTTTTACGAGCAGTACTTC
TRBV28,NA,TRBJ2-5,16,few,CASSSQLLGVRPSQYF,TGTGCCAGCAGTTCCCAGCTCCTGGGGGTCCGGCCGTCCCAGTACTTC
TRBV25-1,NA,TRBJ2-2,14,few,CASSPQGGTGELFF,TGTGCCAGCAGCCCACAGGGGGGGACCGGGGAGCTGTTTTTT
TRBV29-1,TRBD2,TRBJ2-1,15,NA,CSIDSGTSGYNEQSF,TGCAGCATTGACTCAGGGACTAGCGGTTACAATGAGCAGTCCTTC
TRBV5-1,TRBD1,TRBJ1-1,15,once,CTSSSDRGVGTEAFF,TGCACCAGCAGCTCTGACAGGGGAGTGGGGACTGAAGCCTTCTTT
TRBV11-3,NA,TRBJ2-1,15,NA,CASSFGRGPHNEHFF,TGTGCCAGCAGCTTTGGGAGAGGGCCCCACAATGAGCACTTCTTC
TRBV7-9,TRBD1,TRBJ2-7,15,NA,CASSPDRGRSDERYF,TGTGCCAGCAGCCCTGACAGGGGGCGCTCAGACGAGCGGTACTTC
TRBV20-1,TRBD1,TRBJ2-1,14,NA,CSTRGQGRYNEQFF,TGCAGTACTCGGGGACAGGGGAGATACAATGAGCAGTTCTTC
TRBV5-1,TRBD1,TRBJ2-1,16,once,CASSLKGRGFYNEQFF,TGCGCCAGCAGCTTGAAAGGCAGGGGGTTCTACAATGAGCAGTTCTTC
TRBV4-1,NA,TRBJ2-3,18,NA,CASSHTPLLARSTDSQYF,TGCGCCAGCAGCCACACACCGCTGCTAGCGAGAAGCACAGATTCGCAGTATTTT
TRBV10-3,TRBD2,TRBJ2-1,15,NA,CTISELAGGRDEQFF,TGTACCATTAGTGAACTAGCGGGAGGAAGGGATGAGCAGTTCTTC
TRBV24-1,NA,TRBJ2-1,14,few,CATSGAGPDNEQFF,TGTGCCACCAGTGGGGCAGGGCCAGACAATGAGCAGTTCTTC
TRBV11-1,NA,TRBJ2-6,18,NA,CARSSAGRGLPGANVLTF,TGTGCCAGGAGCTCCGCCGGGAGAGGCCTCCCTGGGGCCAACGTCCTGACTTTC
TRBV5-1,NA,TRBJ1-4,16,NA,CASSLGAGGNEEKLFF,TGCGCCAGCAGCTTGGGGGCAGGTGGGAACGAAGAAAAACTGTTTTTT
TRBV10-3,NA,TRBJ2-5,13,NA,CVIRQDGQETQYF,TGTGTCATAAGGCAGGATGGCCAAGAGACCCAGTACTTC
TRBV20-1,TRBD1,TRBJ1-6,15,NA,CNATSTGTGSSPLHF,TGCAATGCTACCTCCACCGGGACAGGGTCTTCACCCCTCCACTTT
TRBV10-1,NA,TRBJ2-3,15,many,CASSEPSGGTDTQYF,TGCGCCAGCAGTGAGCCGTCCGGGGGCACAGATACGCAGTATTTT
TRBV30,NA,TRBJ2-3,14,few,CAWSPGLSTDTQYF,TGTGCCTGGAGCCCGGGACTGAGCACAGATACGCAGTATTTT
TRBV19,NA,TRBJ1-2,13,NA,CASSMYHHYGYTF,TGTGCCAGTAGTATGTACCATCACTATGGCTACACCTTC
TRBV12-3/TRBV12-4,NA,TRBJ2-6,15,many,CASSPRVAGANVLTF,TGTGCCAGCAGTCCCAGGGTAGCTGGGGCCAACGTCCTGACTTTC
TRBV10-3,TRBD2,TRBJ2-2,14,NA,CAIRTSGSDGELFF,TGTGCCATCAGGACTAGCGGGAGTGACGGGGAGCTGTTTTTT
TRBV12-3/TRBV12-4,NA,TRBJ2-1,13,NA,CVSTPTPSDEQFF,TGTGTCAGCACCCCTACTCCGTCGGATGAGCAGTTCTTC
TRBV7-2,NA,TRBJ2-1,16,NA,CASSLFEGTSYNEQFF,TGTGCCAGCAGCTTATTTGAGGGGACTTCCTACAATGAGCAGTTCTTC
TRBV4-1,NA,TRBJ1-5,16,NA,CASSREQETGNQPQHF,TGCGCCAGCAGCCGAGAGCAGGAAACTGGCAATCAGCCCCAACATTTT
TRBV11-2,NA,TRBJ2-5,15,NA,CASSRGSGIGQTQYF,TGTGCCAGCAGCCGAGGGAGCGGGATAGGACAGACCCAATACTTC
TRBV29-1,NA,TRBJ1-1,11,NA,CSANWDTEALF,TGCAGCGCTAATTGGGACACTGAAGCTTTATTT
TRBV6-2/TRBV6-3,NA,TRBJ2-7,15,few,CASSDPLSRSYERYF,TGTGCCAGCAGTGACCCTTTATCGCGATCGTACGAGCGATACTTC